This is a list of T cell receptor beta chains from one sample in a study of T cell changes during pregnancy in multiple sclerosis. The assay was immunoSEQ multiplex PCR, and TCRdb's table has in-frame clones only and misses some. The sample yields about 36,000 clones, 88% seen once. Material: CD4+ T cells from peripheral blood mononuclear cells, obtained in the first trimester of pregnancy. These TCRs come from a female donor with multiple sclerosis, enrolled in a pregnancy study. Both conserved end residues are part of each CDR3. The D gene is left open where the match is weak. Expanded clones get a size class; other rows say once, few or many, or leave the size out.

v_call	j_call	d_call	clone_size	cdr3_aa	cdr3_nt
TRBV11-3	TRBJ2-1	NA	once	CASSLAAYNEQFF	TGTGCCAGCAGCTTAGCAGCCTACAATGAGCAGTTCTTC
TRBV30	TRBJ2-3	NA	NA	CAWNGRAADTQYF	TGTGCCTGGAATGGGCGGGCGGCAGATACGCAGTATTTT
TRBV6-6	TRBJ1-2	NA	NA	CATSLGGPQNYGYTF	TGTGCCACCTCTCTCGGGGGTCCTCAGAACTATGGCTACACCTTC
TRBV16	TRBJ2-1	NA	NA	CASKRGSNNEQFF	TGTGCCAGCAAGAGGGGGTCGAACAATGAGCAGTTCTTC
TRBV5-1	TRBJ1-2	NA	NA	CASSSTGITNYGYTF	TGCGCCAGCAGCTCAACAGGGATCACTAACTATGGCTACACCTTC
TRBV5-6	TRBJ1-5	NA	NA	CASSLVDQPQHF	TGTGCCAGCAGCTTGGTCGATCAGCCCCAGCATTTT
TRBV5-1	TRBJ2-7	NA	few	CASSPDGTTSYEQYF	TGCGCCAGCAGCCCGGACGGGACAACCTCCTACGAGCAGTACTTC
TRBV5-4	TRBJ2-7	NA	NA	CASSFDSRNEQYF	TGTGCCAGCAGCTTTGACAGCAGAAACGAGCAGTACTTC
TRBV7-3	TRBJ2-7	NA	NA	CASSAQGGEQYF	TGTGCCAGCAGCGCTCAGGGCGGCGAGCAGTACTTC
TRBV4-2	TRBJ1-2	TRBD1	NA	CASSQEDRIGGYTF	TGTGCCAGCAGCCAAGAGGACAGGATAGGCGGCTACACCTTC
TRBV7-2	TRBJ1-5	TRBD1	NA	CASSPDRAGQPQHF	TGTGCCAGCAGCCCGGACAGGGCGGGTCAGCCCCAGCATTTT
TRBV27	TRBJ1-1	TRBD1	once	CASSLRGQGNTEAFF	TGTGCCAGCAGTTTACGCGGACAGGGGAACACTGAAGCTTTCTTT
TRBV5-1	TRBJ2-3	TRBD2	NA	CASKTSGGFDTQYF	TGCGCCAGCAAGACTAGCGGCGGTTTTGATACGCAGTATTTT
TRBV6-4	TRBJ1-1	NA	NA	CASSSKGEAFF	TGTGCCAGCAGTTCTAAGGGGGAAGCTTTCTTT
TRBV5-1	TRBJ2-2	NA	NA	CASSRGHPNTGELFF	TGCGCCAGCAGCCGGGGACACCCGAACACCGGGGAGCTGTTTTTT
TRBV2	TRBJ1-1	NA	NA	CASSGRTTNTEAFF	TGTGCCAGCAGCGGAAGGACAACTAACACTGAAGCTTTCTTT
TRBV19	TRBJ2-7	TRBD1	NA	CASSMQQGVPSYEQYF	TGTGCCAGTAGTATGCAACAGGGGGTTCCTTCCTACGAGCAGTACTTC
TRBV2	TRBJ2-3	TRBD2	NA	CASSALAGVGTDTQYF	TGTGCCAGCAGTGCGCTAGCGGGAGTTGGCACAGATACGCAGTATTTT
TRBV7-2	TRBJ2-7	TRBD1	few	CASSFGQGPYEQYF	TGTGCCAGCAGCTTCGGACAGGGTCCCTACGAGCAGTACTTC
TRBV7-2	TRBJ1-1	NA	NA	CASRLATVEAFF	TGTGCCAGCAGGCTCGCCACGGTTGAAGCTTTCTTT
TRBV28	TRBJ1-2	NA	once	CASSPSTGRPNYGYTF	TGTGCCAGCAGCCCCTCTACAGGGCGTCCTAACTATGGCTACACCTTC
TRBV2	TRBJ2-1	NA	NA	CASSARAGYDNEQFF	TGTGCCAGCAGTGCAAGGGCGGGGTACGACAATGAGCAGTTCTTC